This T cell receptor beta chain was sequenced in a study of STAT5B mutations in CD4+ large granular lymphocyte leukemia. Study at large: Among healthy controls, a particular HLA allele went with more CDR3 'QG' motifs.

Trimming pared 4 bases from V and 5 bases from J, leaving 9 bases between. The germline V gene encodes CDR1 SGDLS and CDR2 YYNGEE. This CDR3 has 12 amino acids. Study-wide points: Without putative leukemic clones, patient CD4-sorted repertoires remained more clonal than healthy CD4+ repertoires. TRBV06-family usage was enriched in top patient clones (8/27) versus controls (2/35).

Only in-frame clones appear in the TCRdb table, and some are missing; sequencing was by immunoSEQ multiplex PCR. The repertoire has some 30,000 clones, around 81% of them found once; the top ten carry around 4.6%. For this clone: The antigen is undetermined.

This TCR was recovered from a human donor in good health. Sequencing was done on a sample of CD4+ T cells from blood buffy coats. V is TRBV9 and J is TRBJ1-1; maybe TRBD1 (6 bases). The CDR3 region has the DNA TGTGCCAGCAGCCCAACAGGGACTGAAGCTTTCTTT. Its translation: CASSPTGTEAFF.